This T cell receptor (beta chain) was sequenced in a study of T cell changes during pregnancy in multiple sclerosis. The CDR3 is 13 residues long. The germline V gene has CDR1 SNHLY and CDR2 FYNNEI. V was pared by 11 bases and J by 1 base, with 14 bases between. The method was immunoSEQ multiplex PCR; TCRdb's version includes in-frame clones alone and lacks a portion of them. Here the sample spans about 80,000 clones, approximately 94% being singletons. This clone was seen only once. V and J are TRBV2 and TRBJ1-1; D is perhaps TRBD1 (6 bases). The sample was peripheral blood, taken after pregnancy. The sequence was obtained from a female donor in good health, enrolled as a control in a pregnancy study. The CDR3 DNA reads TGTGCCGGGGGACAAGGGCCGAACACTGAAGCTTTCTTT. Amino acid sequence: CAGGQGPNTEAFF.